This T cell receptor beta chain derives from a study of shared clonotypes between healthy human individuals. Germline assignment: CDR1 SGHRS and CDR2 YFSETQ. The J segment lost 4 bases and the V segment lost 1 base, leaving 4 bases of the junction unmatched. This CDR3 comprises 15 residues. Libraries were prepared by immunoSEQ multiplex PCR; TCRdb keeps only in-frame clonotypes and omits some of them. The table includes more than 1.2 million clones, 98% to 99% detected once. The chain combines TRBV5-1 with TRBJ2-1, with 8 bases aligning to TRBD2. The TCR was taken from a man between 25 and 39 years old in good health. The sample was naive CD4+ T cells sorted from blood. Subset here: CD45RA+ positively selected. CDR3 region: CASSLLGGVYNEQFF. The DNA of the CDR3 is TGCGCCAGCAGCTTGCTCGGGGGGGTATACAATGAGCAGTTCTTC.